This T cell receptor beta chain was profiled in a study of blood T cells in healthy people across ages. The CDR3 sequence is 16 residues long. V gave up 7 bases and J gave up 1 base; unmatched junction bases: 9. This clonotype appeared once. Its specificity is unknown. The study, taken as a whole, reports: Naive CD4+ cell counts and diversity both ran higher in long-lived than in aged donors.

Through a sample-barcoded 5' primer and a J-beta primer mix, a second PCR was run for roughly 7 to 11 cycles. TCRdb called the 5' RACE reads again in MiXCR, with one record for every CDR3 protein. The table includes roughly 1.7 million distinct CDR3 sequences, 30% to 40% detected once. This receptor was identified in a young woman in good health. The source material was blood. The rearrangement links TRBV12-3 or TRBV12-4 to TRBJ1-1; 10 bases fit TRBD1. CDR3 in amino acids: CASILRTGGGNTEAFF. The CDR3 DNA is TGTGCCAGCATCCTACGGACAGGGGGTGGGAACACTGAAGCTTTCTTT.